This T cell receptor beta chain is from a study of cytomegalovirus exposure and HLA in healthy donors. Donors in the study were healthy people who gave bone marrow. The germline V gene encodes CDR1 LGHNA and CDR2 YNFKEQ. The CDR3 is 14 residues long. Trimming stripped 2 bases from V and 4 bases from J, with 11 bases between. The PCR made use of 60 Vbeta and 13 Jbeta primers. TCRdb's copy holds only in-frame clones and misses some; the assay was immunoSEQ multiplex PCR. The profile shows about 190,000 clones, almost 75% of them singletons. Material for sequencing was PBMCs. The V and J genes are TRBV4-2 and TRBJ1-2; D not resolved. This clonotype was sampled from a woman aged 30 to 39 in good health and CMV-seropositive. DNA of the CDR3: TGTGCCAGCAGCCAATCGCCTTCGGGCTATGGCTACACCTTC. The encoded protein is CASSQSPSGYGYTF.